The entry that follows covers one T cell receptor (beta chain) sequence. Its antigen is unidentified. Repertoires were generated with immunoSEQ multiplex PCR, while TCRdb's copy carries only in-frame clones and drops some. The sample lists some 190,000 clones, around 88% occurring once. The data are from a study of Ad26.COV2.S vaccination and SARS-CoV-2 variants. Overall study results and limits: Spike-specific TCR breadth was greater after Ad26.COV2.S than placebo. Using TCR breadth and depth analyses may have led to underestimated total T cell responses.

Germline V gene sequence: CDR1 ENHRY, CDR2 SYGVKD. The CDR3 has 15 residues. Losses at the gene ends were 9 bases for V and 0 bases for J; bases not matched to a gene: 9. The source of this sequence is a human donor who had recovered from COVID-19. The chain combines TRBV10-3 with TRBJ2-3; 7 bases agree with TRBD2. The material was peripheral blood, obtained after recovery from COVID-19. CDR3: CAINWGGRSTDTQYF. The CDR3 DNA is TGTGCCATAAATTGGGGGGGGAGAAGCACAGATACGCAGTATTTT.